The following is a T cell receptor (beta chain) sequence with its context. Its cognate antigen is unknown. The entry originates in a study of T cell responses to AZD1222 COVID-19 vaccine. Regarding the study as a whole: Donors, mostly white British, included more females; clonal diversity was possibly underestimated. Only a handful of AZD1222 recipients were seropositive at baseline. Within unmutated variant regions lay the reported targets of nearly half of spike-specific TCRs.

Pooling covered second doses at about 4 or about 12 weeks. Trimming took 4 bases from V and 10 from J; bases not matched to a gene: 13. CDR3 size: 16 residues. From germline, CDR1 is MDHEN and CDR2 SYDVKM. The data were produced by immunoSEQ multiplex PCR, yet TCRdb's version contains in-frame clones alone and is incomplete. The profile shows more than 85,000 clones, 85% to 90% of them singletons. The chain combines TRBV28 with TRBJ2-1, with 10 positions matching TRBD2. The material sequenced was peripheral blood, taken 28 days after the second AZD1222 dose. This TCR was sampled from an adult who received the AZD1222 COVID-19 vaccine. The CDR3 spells CASSSGLAEPPAEQFF. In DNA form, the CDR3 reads TGTGCCAGCAGTTCAGGACTAGCGGAGCCTCCGGCGGAGCAGTTCTTC.